This T cell receptor (beta chain) was observed in a study of T cell clonotyping in hematopoietic cell transplantation. Findings and caveats of the study: Pathologically expanded recipient clonotypes increased progressively from day 30 to day 180 as diversity fell.

Some clones are missing from TCRdb's copy, which holds only in-frame ones; the method was immunoSEQ multiplex PCR. The sample records about 69,000 clones, approximately 94% being singletons. Turning to this clone: Its cognate antigen is unknown.

The V end was cut by 1 base, the J end by 6 bases, with 16 bases between. The CDR3 spans 15 residues. Germline CDR1 and CDR2: SEHNR and FQNEAQ (reference sequence). This chain uses TRBV7-9 with TRBJ2-7; tentative D call: TRBD2 (6 bases). Sequencing used peripheral blood mononuclear cells. This sequence originates from a man between 45 and 60 years old in good health. Some clones in this sample may be carry-over from other donors' samples. As DNA, the CDR3 is TGTGCCAGCAGCTTAGTGGGCCACCGGGGGAGCGAGCAGTACTTC. Translating gives CASSLVGHRGSEQYF.